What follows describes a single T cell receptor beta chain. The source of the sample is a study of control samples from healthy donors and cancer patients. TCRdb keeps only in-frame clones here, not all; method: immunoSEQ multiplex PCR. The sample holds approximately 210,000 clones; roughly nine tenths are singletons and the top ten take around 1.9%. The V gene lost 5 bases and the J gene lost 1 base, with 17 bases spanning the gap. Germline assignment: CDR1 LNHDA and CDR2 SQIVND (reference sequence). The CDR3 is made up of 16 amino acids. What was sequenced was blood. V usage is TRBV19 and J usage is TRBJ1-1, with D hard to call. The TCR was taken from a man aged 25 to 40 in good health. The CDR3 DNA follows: TGTGCCAGTAGTCCGGACGGGGTGGAATGGAACACTGAAGCTTTCTTT. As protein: CASSPDGVEWNTEAFF.